The following is a T cell receptor beta chain sequence with its context. Only in-frame clones appear in the TCRdb table, and some are missing; sequencing was by immunoSEQ multiplex PCR. The sample yields 100,000 to 150,000 clones, 80% to 90% seen once. V was shortened by 6 bases and J by 6 bases, with 14 bases between the two germline ends. Germline V gene lookup returns CDR1 LGHDT and CDR2 YNNKEL (reference sequence). The CDR3 consists of 13 residues. Each recovered donor of Cohort 3 presented with two negative PCRs, clearance, or symptom resolution. This sample is drawn from a study of blood T cell repertoires in COVID-19. Study context: PBMCs, B-cell-depleted T cells, or T cells were the source of the cDNA or gDNA that made up the material.

The clonotype was recovered from a woman aged 50 to 65 who had recovered from COVID-19. The sequencing sample was made of PBMCs or T cells enriched from blood (not recorded which). This chain joins TRBV3-1 (or the pseudogene TRBV3-2) and TRBJ1-2; a weak D match, TRBD1 (6 bases). CDR3 loop: CASSQQGLDGYTF. CDR3 coding DNA: TGTGCCAGCAGTCAACAGGGACTGGATGGCTACACCTTC.